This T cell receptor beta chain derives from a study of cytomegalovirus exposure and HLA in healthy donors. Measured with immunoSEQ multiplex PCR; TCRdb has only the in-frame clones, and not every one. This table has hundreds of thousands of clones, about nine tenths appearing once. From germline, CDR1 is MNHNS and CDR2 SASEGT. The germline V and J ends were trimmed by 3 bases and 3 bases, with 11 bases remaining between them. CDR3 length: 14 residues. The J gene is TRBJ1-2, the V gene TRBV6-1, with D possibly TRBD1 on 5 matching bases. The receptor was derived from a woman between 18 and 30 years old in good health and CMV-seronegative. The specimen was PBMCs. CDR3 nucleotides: TGTGCCAGCAGTGAGGACACTGGGGACTATGGCTACACCTTC. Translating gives CASSEDTGDYGYTF.